One sample yielded the 8 T cell receptor beta chains listed below, sequenced in a study of T cell responses to AZD1222 COVID-19 vaccine. Repertoires were generated with immunoSEQ multiplex PCR, while TCRdb's copy carries only in-frame clones and drops some. The table lists tens of thousands of clones, 70% to 90% of them singletons. Here the sequenced sample was peripheral blood, taken on day 0 of MenACWY control vaccination. The origin of the receptors is an adult in good health.

The chain links TRBV24-1 to TRBJ1-2; D not certain. The ends were cut back, 5 bases at V and 2 bases at J, with 17 bases in the middle. Per the germline V gene, CDR1 is KGHDR and CDR2 is SFDVKD. The CDR3 runs to 16 residues. This CDR3 reads CATSVVKDADNYGYTF. As DNA, the CDR3 is TGTGCCACCAGTGTTGTGAAGGACGCGGACAACTATGGCTACACCTTC.

The chain couples TRBV7-2 to TRBJ1-6, with TRBD1 as a possible D gene (6 bases). The length of the CDR3 is 15 residues. Germline V gene sequence: CDR1 SGHTA, CDR2 FQGNSA. Trimming stripped 5 bases from V and 9 bases from J, with 17 bases between. CDR3 DNA: TGTGCCAGCAGCCAACAGGACAGCTTAATTTCACCCCTCCACTTT. The encoded protein is CASSQQDSLISPLHF.

The chain uses TRBV6-5 and TRBJ1-2, with D maybe TRBD1 (6 bases). The CDR3 is made up of 14 amino acids. CDR1 is MNHEY and CDR2 is SVGAGI in the germline V gene. V was clipped by 6 bases and J by 2 bases, with 13 bases between them. CDR3 region: CASSSGTPNYGYTF. The CDR3 bases are TGTGCCAGCAGCTCCGGGACACCAAACTATGGCTACACCTTC.

The genes are TRBV19 and TRBJ1-1, with D tentatively TRBD1 (5 bases). CDR3 size: 16 residues. Germline lookup yields CDR1 LNHDA and CDR2 SQIVND (reference sequence). The germline V and J ends were trimmed by 6 bases and 4 bases, with 21 bases remaining between them. This CDR3 is CASRLLGGVFGTEAFF. CDR3 nucleotide sequence: TGTGCCAGTAGGCTCCTCGGGGGGGTATTCGGCACTGAAGCTTTCTTT. The full variable domain, rest sourced from reference TRBV19 and TRBJ1-1, is DGGITQSPKYLFRKEGQNVTLSCEQNLNHDAMYWYRQDPGQGLRLIYYSQIVNDFQKGDIAEGYSVSREKKESFPLTVTSAQKNPTAFYLCASRLLGGVFGTEAFFGQGTRLTVV.

The V call is TRBV28, the J call TRBJ1-3; 9 bases match TRBD1. The J segment lost 3 bases and the V segment lost 9 bases, leaving 12 bases of the junction unmatched. Germline V gene lookup returns CDR1 MDHEN and CDR2 SYDVKM. CDR3 size: 16 residues. The CDR3, as DNA: TGTGCCAGTTCTCCACAGGGGGCTATCGGTGGAAACACCATATATTTT. This encodes CASSPQGAIGGNTIYF.

The V gene is TRBV4-3, the J gene TRBJ1-5; the match to TRBD1 covers 7 bases. The trim removed 3 bases at V and 4 bases at J, leaving 6 bases unmatched. Per germline, CDR1 LGHNA and CDR2 YSLEER. The CDR3 covers 15 residues. The CDR3: CASSHWTGRNQPQHF. The CDR3 nucleotides read TGCGCCAGCAGCCACTGGACAGGACGGAATCAGCCCCAGCATTTT.

The sample holds a few counts of this clone. The chain links TRBV7-6 to TRBJ1-1; D is unclear. The germline gives CDR1 SGHVS, CDR2 FNYEAQ. This CDR3 region has 15 residues. Trimming pared 2 bases from V and 0 bases from J, leaving 10 bases between. This CDR3 reads CASSLNGFMNTEAFF. The CDR3 DNA follows: TGTGCCAGCAGCTTAAACGGTTTTATGAACACTGAAGCTTTCTTT.

J is TRBJ1-1 and V is TRBV30; D is unclear. Trimming stripped 3 bases from V and 3 bases from J, with 11 bases between. The CDR3 has 13 residues. Germline CDR1 GTSNPN, CDR2 SVGIG (reference sequence). The CDR3 coding sequence is TGTGCCTGGAGCCGGCCTCCCGACACTGAAGCTTTCTTT. It translates to CAWSRPPDTEAFF.